The rows below give T cell receptor beta chains drawn from one sample of a study of blood T cells in healthy people across ages. MiXCR was run by TCRdb on the 5' RACE reads, yielding one entry per CDR3 protein. Of 1,500,000 or so distinct CDR3 sequences in the sample, 42% were seen once. Sequenced sample: blood. These receptors all stem from a woman aged 18-35 years in good health. CDR3s include the opening cysteine and the closing phenylalanine or tryptophan. The D gene is left open where the match is weak. Clone size appears in some rows only: once, few, many, or a class for an expanded clone.

CDR3aa,CDR3nt,v_gene,d_gene,j_gene,abundance
CAWRWASNYGYTF,TGTGCCTGGCGTTGGGCGTCTAACTATGGCTACACCTTC,TRBV30,-,TRBJ1-2,few
CASSHKANTGELFF,TGCGCCAGCAGCCACAAAGCGAACACCGGGGAACTGTTTTTT,TRBV4-1,-,TRBJ2-2,-
CASSFLLGTLTDTQYF,TGTGCCAGCAGTTTCTTGTTGGGGACACTCACAGATACGCAGTATTTT,TRBV11-2,-,TRBJ2-3,-
CASSDRTDPDQPQHF,TGTGCCAGCAGTGACCGGACAGACCCTGATCAGCCCCAGCATTTT,TRBV2,-,TRBJ1-5,few
CASNRDGMYEQYF,TGTGCCAGCAATCGGGACGGTATGTACGAGCAGTACTTC,TRBV2,-,TRBJ2-7,-
CAWRGPGQGAYGYTF,TGTGCCTGGAGGGGACCGGGACAGGGGGCATATGGCTACACCTTC,TRBV30,TRBD1,TRBJ1-2,many
CAISGHSWTEAFF,TGTGCCATCAGTGGACACTCGTGGACTGAAGCTTTCTTT,TRBV10-3,-,TRBJ1-1,-
CASSTGTGSNQPQHF,TGTGCCAGCAGCACCGGGACAGGGAGCAATCAGCCCCAGCATTTT,TRBV7-6,TRBD1,TRBJ1-5,-
CASSVGGGWRDTQYF,TGTGCCAGCAGCGTAGGGGGAGGATGGCGAGATACGCAGTATTTT,TRBV9,-,TRBJ2-3,-
CASSPPPGQYQPQHF,TGTGCCAGCTCACCACCGCCAGGGCAGTATCAGCCCCAGCATTTT,TRBV18,-,TRBJ1-5,-
CASSYYIRDRQGQFF,TGTGCCAGCAGTTACTATATCCGGGACAGGCAGGGGCAGTTCTTC,TRBV6-6,TRBD1,TRBJ2-1,-
CASSGGYGGYEQYF,TGTGCCAGCAGCGGGGGCTATGGGGGCTACGAGCAGTACTTC,TRBV7-2,-,TRBJ2-7,-
CATGAYGSEKLFF,TGTGCCACCGGGGCCTACGGATCTGAAAAACTGTTTTTT,TRBV24-1,-,TRBJ1-4,-
CASSPGPLGGYTF,TGTGCCAGCAGCCCAGGGCCTTTGGGTGGCTACACCTTC,TRBV9,-,TRBJ1-2,few
CASNERLGGNTEAFF,TGTGCCAGCAACGAACGCCTGGGGGGGAACACTGAAGCTTTCTTT,TRBV28,-,TRBJ1-1,-
CASSVDRTGPSYEQYF,TGTGCCAGCAGTGTAGATAGGACAGGGCCCTCCTACGAGCAGTACTTC,TRBV28,TRBD1,TRBJ2-7,-
CASESTGGRYDEQFF,TGTGCCAGCGAATCCACAGGGGGCAGGTACGATGAGCAGTTCTTC,TRBV7-2,TRBD1,TRBJ2-1,-
CASSQGFSGLNTQYF,TGTGCCAGCAGCCAAGGATTTAGCGGACTAAATACGCAGTATTTT,TRBV3-1,-,TRBJ2-3,-
CASSRSGGAYEQYF,TGTGCCAGCAGTCGAAGTGGGGGAGCCTACGAGCAGTACTTC,TRBV12-3/TRBV12-4,-,TRBJ2-7,-
CASSLGGLRRSSYNEQYF,TGTGCCAGCAGTTTAGGAGGATTGCGGCGGAGCTCCTACAATGAGCAGTACTTC,TRBV12-3/TRBV12-4,-,TRBJ2-7,-
CASSVGGSSYKEQFF,TGTGCCAGCAGCGTTGGCGGGAGCTCCTACAAGGAGCAGTTCTTC,TRBV9,TRBD2,TRBJ2-1,-
CASSLTFETRGYTF,TGTGCCAGCAGCTTAACTTTTGAGACTAGGGGCTACACCTTC,TRBV7-9,-,TRBJ1-2,-
CASSSLGRTVGEQFF,TGTGCCAGCAGCTCCCTGGGACGTACCGTTGGTGAGCAGTTCTTC,TRBV6-2/TRBV6-3,-,TRBJ2-1,-
CANSPGGRLGQPQHF,TGTGCCAACAGTCCAGGGGGGCGGTTGGGTCAGCCCCAGCATTTT,TRBV27,TRBD1,TRBJ1-5,-
CSAPIQGGVDYGYTF,TGCAGTGCTCCAATACAGGGGGGGGTGGACTATGGCTACACCTTC,TRBV20-1,TRBD1,TRBJ1-2,few
CATSDLVMGEQYF,-,TRBV24-1,-,TRBJ2-5,few
CSVNRDSVYGYTF,TGCAGCGTCAACCGGGACAGCGTGTATGGCTACACCTTC,TRBV29-1,TRBD1,TRBJ1-2,-
CASSSRAGAYNEQFF,TGTGCCAGCAGCTCCAGAGCGGGGGCCTACAATGAGCAGTTCTTC,TRBV27,TRBD2,TRBJ2-1,-
CARGQGPQYF,TGTGCCCGCGGACAGGGGCCGCAGTATTTT,TRBV30,TRBD1,TRBJ2-3,-
CASSSRSGISYNEQFF,TGTGCCAGCAGCTCCAGGTCGGGGATCTCCTACAATGAGCAGTTCTTC,TRBV7-8,-,TRBJ2-1,-
CASSAVHNYGYTF,TGTGCCAGCAGTGCCGTACATAACTATGGCTACACCTTC,TRBV12-3/TRBV12-4,-,TRBJ1-2,-
CASSTNRGRGASNQPQHF,TGCGCCAGCAGTACAAACAGGGGACGTGGAGCGAGCAATCAGCCCCAGCATTTT,TRBV5-1,TRBD1,TRBJ1-5,-
CASSIRAPTRAGANVLTF,TGTGCCAGCAGCATCCGGGCTCCAACTAGAGCTGGGGCCAACGTCCTGACTTTC,TRBV9,-,TRBJ2-6,-
CASSPRHPYEQYF,TGTGCCAGCAGCCCTAGACACCCCTACGAGCAGTACTTC,TRBV12-3/TRBV12-4,-,TRBJ2-7,once
CASSENLLGGVHSNQPQHF,TGTGCCAGCAGTGAAAATTTGCTGGGTGGGGTACATAGCAATCAGCCCCAGCATTTT,TRBV6-1,-,TRBJ1-5,-
CASSSPTGDQETQYF,TGTGCCAGCAGCTCTCCCACAGGGGACCAAGAGACCCAGTACTTC,TRBV5-4,TRBD1,TRBJ2-5,few
CASSFGKMTSTDTQYF,TGTGCCAGCAGCTTCGGGAAAATGACTAGCACAGATACGCAGTATTTT,TRBV13,-,TRBJ2-3,-
CASSDGTGVEGNTEAFF,TGTGCCAGCAGCGACGGGACAGGGGTCGAGGGGAACACTGAAGCTTTCTTT,TRBV9,TRBD1,TRBJ1-1,few
CAISEVPGQGKETQYF,TGTGCCATCAGTGAAGTACCGGGACAGGGGAAAGAGACCCAGTACTTC,TRBV10-3,TRBD1,TRBJ2-5,-
CASSELRPHGYTF,TGTGCCAGCAGTGAACTGAGACCTCATGGCTACACCTTC,TRBV6-1,-,TRBJ1-2,-
CASSDARAGGTEAFF,TGCGCCAGCAGCGATGCCCGGGCAGGGGGCACTGAAGCTTTCTTT,TRBV5-1,TRBD1,TRBJ1-1,few
CSVTVFPASYEQYF,TGCAGCGTTACGGTTTTTCCGGCGTCCTACGAGCAGTACTTC,TRBV29-1,-,TRBJ2-7,few
CASSQVLAGYTF,TGTGCCAGCAGCCAAGTTTTAGCTGGCTACACCTTC,TRBV3-1,-,TRBJ1-2,few
CSARDLGLAGRYEQYF,TGCAGTGCTAGGGACCTAGGACTAGCGGGGAGGTACGAGCAGTACTTC,TRBV20-1,TRBD2,TRBJ2-7,few
CSASPQRNYGYTF,TGCAGTGCTAGCCCCCAAAGGAACTATGGCTACACCTTC,TRBV20-1,-,TRBJ1-2,-
CASRARASFPETQYF,TGTGCCAGCAGGGCCAGGGCTAGTTTTCCAGAGACCCAGTACTTC,TRBV27,-,TRBJ2-5,-
CASSQDLSGFWEQYF,TGTGCCAGCAGCCAAGATCTTTCGGGTTTCTGGGAGCAGTACTTC,TRBV14,-,TRBJ2-5,few
CSVCPTGRYEQYF,TGCAGCGTTTGTCCCACAGGGAGGTACGAGCAGTACTTC,TRBV29-1,-,TRBJ2-7,-
CASSLARTRTGGFGYTF,TGTGCCAGCAGTTTAGCACGAACTCGGACAGGGGGCTTTGGCTACACCTTC,TRBV12-3/TRBV12-4,TRBD1,TRBJ1-2,few
CASSPQTSGRDNEQFF,TGTGCCAGCAGTCCACAGACTAGCGGGAGGGACAATGAGCAGTTCTTC,TRBV12-3/TRBV12-4,TRBD2,TRBJ2-1,few
CASSPGTDEQYF,TGTGCCAGCAGCCCCGGGACCGACGAGCAGTACTTC,TRBV5-1,-,TRBJ2-7,many
CASSVLDTGGCEQFF,TGTGCCAGCAGCGTTTTGGACACCGGGGGGTGCGAGCAGTTCTTC,TRBV9,TRBD2,TRBJ2-1,-
CASRSGGRENTEAFF,TGTGCCAGCAGGTCAGGGGGCAGGGAGAACACTGAAGCTTTCTTT,TRBV28,TRBD1,TRBJ1-1,-
CASSIRVEQYF,TGTGCCAGCTCAATCAGGGTTGAGCAGTACTTC,TRBV18,-,TRBJ2-7,-
CSARDRDLYVETQYF,TGCAGTGCTAGAGATCGGGATTTGTATGTAGAGACCCAGTACTTC,TRBV20-1,-,TRBJ2-5,-
CASSNSGGVYEQYF,TGTGCCAGCAGTAACAGCGGGGGGGTTTACGAGCAGTACTTC,TRBV12-3/TRBV12-4,TRBD2,TRBJ2-7,few
CASNYSSYNEQFF,TGTGCCAGCAACTACTCCTCCTACAATGAGCAGTTCTTC,TRBV7-6,-,TRBJ2-1,-
CASSSTVVDTEAFF,TGTGCCAGCTCATCAACGGTGGTGGACACTGAAGCTTTCTTT,TRBV18,-,TRBJ1-1,-
CASRTVATNEKLFF,TGTGCCAGCAGAACAGTAGCAACTAATGAAAAACTGTTTTTT,TRBV2,-,TRBJ1-4,-